This T cell receptor beta chain was retrieved from a study of T cell responses to AZD1222 COVID-19 vaccine. Sequencing was performed with immunoSEQ multiplex PCR; in TCRdb, only in-frame clones are kept and a portion is missing. The repertoire consists of about 97,000 clones, with around nine tenths occurring once and the leading ten covering 2.5% to 3.5%. Germline CDR1 and CDR2: WNHNN and SYGVQD (reference sequence). V lost 2 bases to trimming and J lost 2 bases, with 6 bases between them. CDR3 size: 14 residues. The sequenced sample was peripheral blood, obtained on day 0 of AZD1222 vaccination. This chain uses TRBV10-1 with TRBJ2-2; D call uncertain. The TCR comes from an adult in good health. CDR3 loop: CASSENTNTGELFF. As DNA, the CDR3 is TGCGCCAGCAGTGAGAACACCAACACCGGGGAGCTGTTTTTT.